This TCR beta chain was identified during a study of T cell responses to AZD1222 COVID-19 vaccine. Study-level information: Second doses that came at about 4 or about 12 weeks were put together. General observations from the study: Donors were largely white British and mainly female; clonal diversity was possibly underestimated.

Assay used: immunoSEQ multiplex PCR; TCRdb lists only in-frame clones, some missing. The table has approximately 20,000 clones, 65% to 90% seen once. As regards this clone: Antigen unknown.

V lost 5 bases, J lost 0 bases, and 3 bases stayed unmatched. This CDR3 comprises 15 residues. Germline V gene data show CDR1 as SNHLY and CDR2 as FYNNEI. The input for sequencing was peripheral blood, taken on day 0 of AZD1222 vaccination. The chain uses TRBV2 and TRBJ2-3; 9 bases line up with TRBD1. The TCR was taken from an adult in good health. CDR3 nucleotide sequence: TGTGCCAGCAGTTCCGGACAGGGGAGCACAGATACGCAGTATTTT. As protein: CASSSGQGSTDTQYF.